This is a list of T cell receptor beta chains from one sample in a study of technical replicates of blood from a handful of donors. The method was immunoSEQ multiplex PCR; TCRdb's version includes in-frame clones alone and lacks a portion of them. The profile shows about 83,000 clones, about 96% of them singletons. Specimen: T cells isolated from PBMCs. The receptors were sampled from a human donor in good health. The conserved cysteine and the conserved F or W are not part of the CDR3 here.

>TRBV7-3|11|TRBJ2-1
ASSLTSGRDKF
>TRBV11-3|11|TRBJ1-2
ASTTSSGYGYT
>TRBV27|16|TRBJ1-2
ASSPLGDRGGKGYGYT
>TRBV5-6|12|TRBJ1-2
ASSVGAREAGYT
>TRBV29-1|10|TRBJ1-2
SVLGTYYGYT
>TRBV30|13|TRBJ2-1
AWRRPGLAGGEQF
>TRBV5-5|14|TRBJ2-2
ASSLGLAGTTGELF
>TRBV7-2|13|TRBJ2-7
ASSFLAEGRDEQY
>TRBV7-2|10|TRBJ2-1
ASSPLRDEQF
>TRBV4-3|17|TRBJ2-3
ASSLSTSGGNVPTDTQY
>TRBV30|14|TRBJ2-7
AWSVIQGRFLYEQY
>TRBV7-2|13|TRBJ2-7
ASSLETSGAYEQY
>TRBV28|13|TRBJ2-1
ASKRGLAGHNEQF
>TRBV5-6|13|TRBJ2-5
ASSYTGVAGETQY
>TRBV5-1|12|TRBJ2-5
ASNHPQGGETQY
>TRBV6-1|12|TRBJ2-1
ASSAIAGPNEQF
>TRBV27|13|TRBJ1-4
ASSLDRATNEKLF
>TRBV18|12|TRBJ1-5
ASSLLQGNQPQH
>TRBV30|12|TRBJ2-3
AWSSQDHTDTQY
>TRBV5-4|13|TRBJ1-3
ASSFVGAAGNTIY
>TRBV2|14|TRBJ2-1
ASFDFTSGIVYEQF
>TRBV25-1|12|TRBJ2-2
ASIPEGNTGELF
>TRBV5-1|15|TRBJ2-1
ASSLRTSGRGSNEQF
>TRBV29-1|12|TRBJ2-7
SVGLTLDGYEQY
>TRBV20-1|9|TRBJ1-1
SARWGSEAF
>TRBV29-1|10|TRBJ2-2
SVEVSTGELF
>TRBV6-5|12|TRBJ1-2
ASSYRGTNYGYT
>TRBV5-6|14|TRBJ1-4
ASSLLIDRSREKLF
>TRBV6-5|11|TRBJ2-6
ASSSLGANVLT
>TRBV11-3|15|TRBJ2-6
ASSLDSPGYGANVLT
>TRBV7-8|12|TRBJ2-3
ASSLARGPDTQY
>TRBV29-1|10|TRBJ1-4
SVGARGEKLF
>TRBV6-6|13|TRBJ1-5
ASSYETGKDQPQH
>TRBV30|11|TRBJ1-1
AWSEQGWTEAF
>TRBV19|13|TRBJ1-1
ASRVSYLMNTEAF
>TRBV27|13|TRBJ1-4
ASSKWDRGNEKLF
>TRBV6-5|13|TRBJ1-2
ASSYSRRGGSGYT
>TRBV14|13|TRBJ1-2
ASSQGDTINYGYT
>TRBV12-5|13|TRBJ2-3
ASGLVGASTDTQY
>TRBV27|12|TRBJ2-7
ASSLRTGGYEQY
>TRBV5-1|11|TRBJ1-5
ASSLTRGQPQH
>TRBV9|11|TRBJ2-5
ASSVGQGGTQY
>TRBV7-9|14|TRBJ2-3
ASDQLAGGRKDTQY
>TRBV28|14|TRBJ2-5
ASSPGTSGTQETQY
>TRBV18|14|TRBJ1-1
ASSRTGIIVGTEAF
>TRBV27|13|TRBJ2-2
ASSFGGRATGELF
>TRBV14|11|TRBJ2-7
ASSQEWGTREY
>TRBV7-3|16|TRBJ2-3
ASSLRTGWGLYTDTQY
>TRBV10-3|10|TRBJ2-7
AISPGAYEQY
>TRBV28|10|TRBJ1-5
ASREPNQPQH
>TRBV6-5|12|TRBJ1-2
ASRQGGRRNGYT
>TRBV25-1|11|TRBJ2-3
ASSWRDGDTQY
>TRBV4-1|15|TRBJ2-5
ASSPHGSGGPQETQY
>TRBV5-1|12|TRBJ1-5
ASSKGTGREPQH
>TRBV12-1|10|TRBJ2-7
ASSSTSYEQY
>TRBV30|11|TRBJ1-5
AWSMSGGQPQH
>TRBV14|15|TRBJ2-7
ASSQEWGGTVEDEQY
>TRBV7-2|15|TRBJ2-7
ASSPEGWGTMSYEQY